These 13 T cell receptor beta chains came from one sample sequenced in a study of human T cells and chemical hapten exposure. TCRdb called the RACE reads again in MiXCR, with one record for every CDR3 protein. This table has 65,000 to 80,000 distinct CDR3 sequences, about a tenth appearing once. The time point is: patch test 1, 2 weeks after DPC sensitization. Indicated treatment: therapeutic diphenylcyclopropenone sensitization with weekly scalp DPC. Sequencing used whole blood, obtained in connection with sensitization to the hapten diphenylcyclopropenone (DPC). The receptors were gathered from a woman aged 45-65 years with alopecia areata. Some clones in this sample may be carry-over from other donors' samples.

This chain links TRBV10-2 with TRBJ2-7; TRBD1 is a possible D gene (6 bases). Germline V gene data show CDR1 as WSHSY and CDR2 as SAAADI. The CDR3 covers 14 residues. V was cut by 5 bases and J by 6 bases, with 17 bases left in between. Here the CDR3 DNA reads TGCGCCAGCAGTCACCTAACAGGGAAGGGCGAGCAGTACTTC. Translated: CASSHLTGKGEQYF.

This clonotype has a handful of counts. This chain links TRBV29-1 with TRBJ2-5, with 8 bases lining up with TRBD2. The germline V gene has CDR1 SQVTM and CDR2 ANQGSEA. The trim removed 5 bases at V and 5 bases at J, leaving 4 bases unmatched. This CDR3 contains 12 residues. The DNA for the CDR3 is TGCAGCGTTAGGACTAGCTTGGAGACCCAGTACTTC. Amino acids: CSVRTSLETQYF.

At least ten counts were recorded for this clonotype. J is TRBJ1-5 and V is TRBV3-1; no clear D. Germline values: CDR1 LGHDT, CDR2 YNNKEL (reference sequence). This CDR3 has 15 amino acids. Trimming pared 0 bases from V and 0 bases from J, leaving 6 bases between. The CDR3 sequence is CASSQDPVSNQPQHF. In DNA, the CDR3 is TGTGCCAGCAGCCAAGATCCGGTTAGCAATCAGCCCCAGCATTTT.

This clonotype has ten or more counts. This chain joins TRBV29-1 and TRBJ1-5; D gene unclear. CDR3 length equals 12 residues. V lost 7 bases and J lost 5, with 12 bases in between. Germline-derived CDR1 and CDR2 are SQVTM and ANQGSEA. CDR3 sequence reads: CSARAGDQPQHF. The DNA for the CDR3 is TGCAGCGCTAGAGCGGGAGATCAGCCCCAGCATTTT.

This clonotype turned up a few times. The V and J genes are TRBV12-3 or TRBV12-4 and TRBJ2-1; D tentatively fits TRBD1 or TRBD2 (5 bases each). Trimming took 5 bases from V and 5 from J, leaving 10 bases between them. The CDR3 sequence is 13 residues long. This CDR3 is CASSRDHHNEQFF. CDR3 in DNA: TGTGCCAGCAGTCGGGACCACCACAATGAGCAGTTCTTC.

This clonotype was found many times. This rearrangement joins TRBV27 to TRBJ1-2; 7 positions match TRBD1. Trimming removed 4 bases from V and 5 bases from J; junction bases left unmatched: 4. Per germline, CDR1 MNHEY and CDR2 SMNVEV (reference sequence). The CDR3 spans 13 residues. The CDR3 nucleotides read TGTGCCAGCAGTTCGGACAGGTTGTATGGCTACACCTTC. Protein: CASSSDRLYGYTF.

V usage is TRBV6-1 and J usage is TRBJ1-2; D is uncertain. V was cut by 6 bases and J by 0 bases, with 11 bases left in between. The CDR3 has 14 amino acids. The germline V gene encodes CDR1 MNHNS and CDR2 SASEGT. The CDR3 sequence: CASRFAGTNYGYTF. The CDR3, as DNA: TGTGCCAGCAGATTTGCGGGAACTAACTATGGCTACACCTTC.

This clonotype showed up many times. This chain joins TRBV28 and TRBJ1-5, with D uncertain. The CDR3 is 14 amino acids. V lost 11 bases and J lost 4, with 18 bases in between. Per germline, CDR1 MDHEN and CDR2 SYDVKM. CDR3 nucleotide sequence: TGTGCCGCTCGGCAGCCGACATTTAATCAGCCCCAGCATTTT. This encodes CAARQPTFNQPQHF.

This clonotype has only a few counts. The genes are TRBV28 and TRBJ2-1; 8 bases line up with TRBD2. Germline CDR1 MDHEN, CDR2 SYDVKM. The CDR3 is made up of 16 amino acids. Trimming removed 4 bases from V and 0 bases from J; junction bases left unmatched: 5. The CDR3 loop is CASSSSGTSSYNEQFF. The CDR3 DNA reads as TGTGCCAGCAGTTCCTCCGGGACTAGCTCCTACAATGAGCAGTTCTTC. The full variable domain, its missing parts supplied by reference TRBV28 and TRBJ2-1, is DVKVTQSSRYLVKRTGEKVFLECVQDMDHENMFWYRQDPGLGLRLIYFSYDVKMKEKGDIPEGYSVSREKKERFSLILESASTNQTSMYLCASSSSGTSSYNEQFFGPGTRLTVL.

This clonotype was found many times. The chain combines TRBV29-1 with TRBJ2-7, with D perhaps being TRBD1 or TRBD2 (6 bases each). Germline-derived CDR1 and CDR2 are SQVTM and ANQGSEA. CDR3 length: 12 residues. The V end lost 3 bases, the J end lost 2 bases, and 8 bases lay between the germline ends. CDR3 sequence: CSVEEGAYEQYF. CDR3 DNA sequence: TGCAGCGTTGAGGAGGGGGCCTACGAGCAGTACTTC.

The chain combines TRBV12-2 with TRBJ2-3; the tabulated D call, TRBD1, remains unverified against the DNA. TRBV12-2 is classified as a pseudogene. The CDR3 runs to 17 residues. In DNA form, the CDR3 reads TGTGCAAGTCGCGCGCCCCCAGGGATGAAAAAAACAGATACGCAGTATTTT. This codes for CASRAPPGMKKTDTQYF.

This clonotype was observed a few times. The chain employs TRBV5-4 and TRBJ2-7; D uncertain. Germline CDR1 is SGHNT and CDR2 is YYREEE (reference sequence). Trimming stripped 0 bases from V and 3 bases from J, with 7 bases between. This CDR3 spans 13 amino acids. CDR3 coding DNA: TGTGCCAGCAGCTTGGATACACTCTACGAGCAGTACTTC. This codes for CASSLDTLYEQYF.

V usage is TRBV6-2 or TRBV6-3 and J usage is TRBJ1-5; 7 bases are a match to TRBD1. There are 12 residues in the CDR3. Germline CDR1 reads MNHEY; CDR2 reads SVGEGT. Trimming removed 7 bases from V and 4 bases from J; junction bases left unmatched: 1. The CDR3 sequence is CASKTGNQPQHF. The CDR3 DNA reads as TGTGCCAGCAAGACAGGGAATCAGCCCCAGCATTTT.